Listed here is a single T cell receptor (beta chain). This clone's antigen is unknown. Base qualities are not provided; no much larger clone lies one nucleotide away. To estimate absolute template abundance from read counts, synthetic TCR analog templates were spiked into each PCR. Using the immunoSEQ assay, TCRbeta CDR3 regions were amplified from genomic DNA with bias-controlled V and J gene primers. Rearranged TCRbeta segments were sequenced at approximately 20X coverage. In the paper's pipeline: Clustering was used to correct sequencing errors, and CDR3s were annotated against IMGT to assign V, D and J genes. Downstream analyses used only productive TCRbeta rearrangements and left out out-of-frame or stop-codon sequences. To compute clonality, Shannon entropy was normalized by the log of the number of unique productive sequences and then subtracted from one. Fisher's exact test with Benjamini-Hochberg correction, using a cutoff of adjusted p below 0.01, was how clones that differed between time points or between blood and tumor were identified. What TCRdb holds here is the immuneACCESS table cut down to in-frame rearrangements. Part of the clones is not present; checked against another copy, under half of the missing clones reflect an unresolved V gene, and the others are unexplained. That table is the source of V, J and clone size, and D and trimming were worked out from the DNA. A total of about 63,000 clones appear in this sample, 65% to 90% of them only once. The ten top clones hold under 3.5% of the sample.

The data belong to a study of PD-L1 blockade in urothelial cancer (dated by TCRdb to 2016 to 2017). Background on the whole study: Therapy was started at some point between 2014 and 2016 for all patients, and atezolizumab 1,200 mg was administered intravenously every 3 weeks. About 90% of the roughly 30 patients were males with bladder-origin urothelial cancer, and about 65% of the 29 reported a prior smoking history. An ECOG performance status of 0 or 1 was recorded for the patients, and 0 to 3 prior chemotherapy regimens had been received by the patients. Blood samples were analyzed 3 weeks after the start of treatment (second dose) and 6 weeks after the start of treatment. Blood samples gave median yields of about 150,000 T cells and around 88,000 unique TCRs, along with a median clonality of around 0.08. Somatic, immune and clinical correlates of response to PD-L1 blockade with atezolizumab in urothelial cancer were the focus of an exploratory multi-omic analysis. Pretreatment tumor samples, along with matched peripheral blood collected serially before and after atezolizumab treatment, underwent TCR sequencing. Durable clinical benefit was defined as a progression-free survival longer than 6 months, and TCR features were additionally tested against progression-free survival and overall survival. In the same patients, pretreatment tumors underwent whole exome sequencing and RNA sequencing in addition to TCR sequencing. Durable clinical benefit was achieved by nine patients and was not achieved by 20 patients. Pretreatment blood TCR-seq was available for about 27 patients, at least one posttreatment blood collection was obtained for around 25 patients, and tumor TCR-seq was available for around 25 patients.

This specimen's time point label, interpreted: pretreatment peripheral blood. The cohort included about 27 patients with locally advanced or metastatic urothelial carcinoma who were treated at Memorial Sloan Kettering on a trial protocol. Peripheral blood mononuclear cells were collected pretreatment and during treatment, with between 1 and 8 total time points per patient. The Qiagen DNeasy Blood extraction kit was used to purify genomic DNA from total PBMCs and from tumor samples. PBMCs were collected pretreatment and during treatment and were isolated and stored as previously described. General study outcomes and caveats: Among patients with durable benefit, tumor-associated TCR clones showed greater expansion in peripheral blood 3 weeks after treatment started (n ≈ 21, p = 0.022). Because the sample size was small (n of about 27) and many exploratory analyses were performed, the results are intended to be hypothesis-generating. A pretreatment peripheral blood TCR clonality below the median was linked to improved progression-free and overall survival.

The TCR sequence derives from a man in his 70s with urothelial cancer. This sample comprised PBMCs, obtained around atezolizumab (anti-PD-L1) treatment.

The encoded CDR3 is CSVEGLSSGSHNEQFF. Here is the DNA: TGCAGCGTTGAAGGGTTGTCTAGCGGGAGTCACAATGAGCAGTTCTTC. The chain links TRBV29-1 with TRBJ2-1; TRBD2 agrees with 10 junctional bases. Germline trimming amounts to 1 base on V and 5 bases on J, with 8 as the count of junction bases outside the gene matches. The germline V gene specifies SQVTM as CDR1 and ANQGSEA as CDR2. From the cysteine up to the phenylalanine, the CDR3 has a length of 16 residues. Only the CDR3 DNA stays, 48 bases, in frame from base 1.